The 5 T cell receptor beta chains in this list originate from one sample, sequenced in a study of cytotoxic CD8 clonotypes in ibrutinib-treated CLL. Repertoires were generated with immunoSEQ multiplex PCR, while TCRdb's copy carries only in-frame clones and drops some. The repertoire holds about 68,000 clones, with 80% as singletons. Source: PBMCs, taken at disease progression, from a patient treated with ibrutinib. The source of these receptors is a human donor with chronic lymphocytic leukemia.

The V call is TRBV6-5, the J call TRBJ1-4; D is unresolved. This CDR3 is 16 amino acids long. Germline lookup yields CDR1 MNHEY and CDR2 SVGAGI. Trimming took off 0 bases at V and 7 bases at J, with 15 bases between the two ends. The CDR3 region has the DNA TGTGCCAGCAGTTACTCTCTGCGTCGCCCGCGTGAAAAACTGTTTTTT. It translates to CASSYSLRRPREKLFF.

This sequence joins TRBV6-5 and TRBJ1-4; TRBD1 might be the D (6 bases). The germline CDR1 and CDR2 sequences are MNHEY and SVGAGI. There are 12 residues in the CDR3. V shed 8 bases and J shed 8 bases, with 12 bases lying between them. The CDR3 protein is CASRKGGEKLFF. CDR3 sequence (DNA): TGTGCCAGCCGCAAGGGGGGGGAAAAACTGTTTTTT.

This clone turned up a few times. The gene calls are TRBV5-5 and TRBJ1-5; D is unresolved. Germline assignment: CDR1 SGHKS and CDR2 YYEKEE (reference sequence). The CDR3 is 14 residues long. Trimming pared 0 bases from V and 6 bases from J, leaving 10 bases between. The CDR3 reads CASSLEWGGQPQHF. CDR3 sequence (DNA): TGTGCCAGCAGCTTGGAGTGGGGAGGTCAGCCCCAGCATTTT.

The chain links TRBV6-6 to TRBJ2-7, with D possibly being TRBD2 (6 bases). V dropped 3 bases and J dropped 2 bases, with 14 bases sitting between them. This CDR3 spans 15 amino acids. CDR1 and CDR2 (germline): MNHNY, SVGAGI (reference sequence). CDR3 protein: CASSYSGGGPYEQYF. CDR3 nucleotides: TGTGCCAGCAGTTATTCTGGCGGAGGGCCCTACGAGCAGTACTTC.

V gene TRBV5-8 combines with J gene TRBJ1-1, with a weak D call TRBD1 (6 bases). CDR1 is SGHTS and CDR2 is YDEGEE in the germline V gene. V lost 2 bases and J lost 2, with 16 bases in between. This CDR3 contains 16 residues. The CDR3 sequence is CASSFLGHLINTEAFF. The DNA for the CDR3 is TGTGCCAGCAGCTTCCTGGGACATCTGATAAACACTGAAGCTTTCTTT. Filled out from reference TRBV5-8 and TRBJ1-1, the complete variable domain reads EAGVTQSPTHLIKTRGQQATLRCSPISGHTSVYWYQQALGLGLQFLLWYDEGEERNRGNFPPRFSGRQFPNYSSELNVNALELEDSALYLCASSFLGHLINTEAFFGQGTRLTVV.